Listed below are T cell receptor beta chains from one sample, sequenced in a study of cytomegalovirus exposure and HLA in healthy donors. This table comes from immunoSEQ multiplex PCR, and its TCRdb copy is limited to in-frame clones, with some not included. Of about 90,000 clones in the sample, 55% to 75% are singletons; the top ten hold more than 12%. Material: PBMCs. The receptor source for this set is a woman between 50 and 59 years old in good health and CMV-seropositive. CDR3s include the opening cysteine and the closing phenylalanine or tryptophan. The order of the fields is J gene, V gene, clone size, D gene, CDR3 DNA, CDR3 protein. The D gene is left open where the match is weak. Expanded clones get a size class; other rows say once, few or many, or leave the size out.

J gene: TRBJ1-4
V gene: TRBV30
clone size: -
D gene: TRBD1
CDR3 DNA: TGTGCCTGGACCTACGACAGGGTTGATGATGAAAAACTGTTTTTT
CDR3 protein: CAWTYDRVDDEKLFF

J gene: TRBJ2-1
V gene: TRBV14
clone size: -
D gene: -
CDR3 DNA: TGTGCCAGCAGTGCTCTGCGGGGAAATTCAGCGCTGGGAGAGCAGTTCTTC
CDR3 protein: CASSALRGNSALGEQFF

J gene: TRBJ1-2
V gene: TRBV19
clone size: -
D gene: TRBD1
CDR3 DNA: TGTGCCAGTAGTATACGTGGACAGGAAAATGGCTACACCTTC
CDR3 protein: CASSIRGQENGYTF

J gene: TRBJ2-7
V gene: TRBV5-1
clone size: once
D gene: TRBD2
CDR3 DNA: TGCGCCAGCAGCTTCAGCGGTTTGGCGGGAGGAAACGAGCAGTACTTC
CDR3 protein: CASSFSGLAGGNEQYF

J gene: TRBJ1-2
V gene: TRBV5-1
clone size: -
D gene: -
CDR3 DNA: TGTGCCAGCAGCTTCGGGGGAGCTTTTAACTATGGCTACACCTTC
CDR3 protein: CASSFGGAFNYGYTF

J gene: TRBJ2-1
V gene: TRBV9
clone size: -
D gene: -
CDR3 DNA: TGTGCCAGCAGCGTAACGGAACAGGGATACAATGAGCAGTTCTTC
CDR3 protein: CASSVTEQGYNEQFF

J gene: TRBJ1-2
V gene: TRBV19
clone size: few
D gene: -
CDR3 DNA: TGTGCCAGTAGTATAGATCGGATCTCTAGGGGGTCGACAACTAACTATGGCTACACCTTC
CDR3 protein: CASSIDRISRGSTTNYGYTF

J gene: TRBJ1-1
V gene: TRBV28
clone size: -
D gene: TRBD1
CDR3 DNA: TGTGCCAGCACCACCGGTGGCAGGGGGACTGAAGCTTTCTTT
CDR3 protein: CASTTGGRGTEAFF

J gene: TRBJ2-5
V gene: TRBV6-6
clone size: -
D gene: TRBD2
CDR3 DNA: TGTGCCAGCAGCCCCACTAGCGGGAGAGTAGAGACCCAGTACTTC
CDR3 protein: CASSPTSGRVETQYF

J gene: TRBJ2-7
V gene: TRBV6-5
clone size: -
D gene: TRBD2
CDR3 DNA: TGTGCCAGCAGCCGCGTAGCGGGAGGGCTATACGAGCAGTACTTC
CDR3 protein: CASSRVAGGLYEQYF

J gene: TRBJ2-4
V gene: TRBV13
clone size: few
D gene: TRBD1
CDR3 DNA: TGTGCCAGCAGCTTTTTTGGGGACAGGTCTGAAAACATTCAGTACTTC
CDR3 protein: CASSFFGDRSENIQYF

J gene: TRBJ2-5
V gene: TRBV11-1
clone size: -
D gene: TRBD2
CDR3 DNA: TGTGCCAGCAGCTTAGACACAGCGGGGGGGGCAGAGACCCAGTACTTC
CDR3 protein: CASSLDTAGGAETQYF

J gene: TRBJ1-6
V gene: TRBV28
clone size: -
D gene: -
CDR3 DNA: TGTGCCAGCAACCTATCTAATTCACCCCTCCACTTT
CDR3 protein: CASNLSNSPLHF